This record covers a single T cell receptor beta chain. What it recognizes is unknown. This sample is drawn from a study of neoadjuvant nivolumab and ipilimumab in lung cancer. Study-level findings and limits: Pretherapy blood TCR richness correlated positively with resected tumor richness. Only a small number of samples underwent TCR sequencing. TCR richness and clonality were higher in tumors than adjacent uninvolved lung. TCR clonality did not significantly correlate with pathologic tumor regression.

CDR1 MNHNS and CDR2 SASEGT come from the germline V gene. CDR3 length: 16 amino acids. V was trimmed by 4 bases and J by 0 bases, leaving 12 bases between them. The protocol was immunoSEQ multiplex PCR, while the TCRdb copy is restricted to in-frame clones and leaves out a portion. Among tens of thousands of clones listed, 80% to 90% were seen once. The sequences come from blood, collected before neoadjuvant nivolumab, alone or with ipilimumab. The chain joins TRBV6-1 to TRBJ2-2, with D hard to call. This TCR was sampled from an adult with non-small cell lung cancer. Some clones in this sample may be carry-over from other donors' samples. CDR3 DNA: TGTGCCAGCAGTGTACTAAGGCACCCGAACACCGGGGAGCTGTTTTTT. It yields the protein CASSVLRHPNTGELFF.